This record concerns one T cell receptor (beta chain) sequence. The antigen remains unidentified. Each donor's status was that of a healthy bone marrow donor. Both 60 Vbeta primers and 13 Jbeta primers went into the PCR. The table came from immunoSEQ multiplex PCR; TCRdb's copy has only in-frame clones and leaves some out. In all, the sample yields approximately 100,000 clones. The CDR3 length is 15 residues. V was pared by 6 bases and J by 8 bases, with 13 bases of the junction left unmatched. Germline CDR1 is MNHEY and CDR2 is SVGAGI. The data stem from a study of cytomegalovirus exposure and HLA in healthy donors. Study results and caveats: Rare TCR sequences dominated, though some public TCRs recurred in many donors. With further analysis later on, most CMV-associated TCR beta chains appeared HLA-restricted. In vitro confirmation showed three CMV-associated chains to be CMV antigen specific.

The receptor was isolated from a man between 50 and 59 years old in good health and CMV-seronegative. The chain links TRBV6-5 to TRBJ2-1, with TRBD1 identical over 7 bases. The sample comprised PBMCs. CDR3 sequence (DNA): TGTGCCAGCAGAAAGACAGGGTTGGTGGACGATGAGCAGTTCTTC. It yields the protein CASRKTGLVDDEQFF.